The 27 T cell receptor beta chains presented below share a single source sample, sequenced in a study of control samples from healthy donors and cancer patients. Clones were read by immunoSEQ multiplex PCR, and TCRdb kept only the in-frame ones, dropping some. Among approximately 160,000 clones listed, 80% to 95% were seen once. Sequenced material: blood. Receptors were obtained from a woman aged 40 to 55 in good health.

This chain links TRBV6-6 with TRBJ2-1; maybe TRBD1 (6 bases). This CDR3 has 14 residues. Trimming removed 2 bases at V and 6 bases at J, with 11 bases between. Germline lookup yields CDR1 MNHNY and CDR2 SVGAGI (reference sequence). The chain's CDR3 is CASSYPTGFNEQFF. CDR3 nucleotides: TGTGCCAGCAGTTACCCGACAGGATTCAATGAGCAGTTCTTC.

The chain uses TRBV29-1 and TRBJ2-1, with 8 bases lining up with TRBD2. Per the germline V gene, CDR1 is SQVTM and CDR2 is ANQGSEA. The V gene end was trimmed by 4 bases and the J gene end by 7 bases; junction bases not matched to a gene: 3. The CDR3 is 12 amino acids. DNA of the CDR3: TGCAGCGTTGCCCCTAGCGGGAATGAGCAGTTCTTC. It encodes CSVAPSGNEQFF.

This chain connects TRBV9 to TRBJ1-2; a possible D gene is TRBD1 (6 bases). Germline V gene data show CDR1 as SGDLS and CDR2 as YYNGEE. The CDR3 covers 13 residues. The V and J ends lost 3 bases and 7 bases respectively, with 13 bases between them. CDR3 DNA sequence: TGTGCCAGCAGCGAGGGGGGGAATGGTGGCTACACCTTC. This translates into CASSEGGNGGYTF.

J is TRBJ1-5 and V is TRBV16; D not resolved. This CDR3 spans 12 amino acids. Trimming removed 6 bases at V and 7 bases at J, with 10 bases between. CDR1 is KGHSY, CDR2 FQNENV, per germline. The CDR3 DNA sequence: TGTGCCAGCAGGCTAGGGCGGCAGCCCCAGCATTTT. Translation: CASRLGRQPQHF.

The chain links TRBV5-1 to TRBJ1-1, with D unresolved. CDR3 length: 14 amino acids. CDR1 is SGHRS, CDR2 YFSETQ, per germline. The ends were cut back, 7 bases at V and 3 bases at J, with 16 bases in the middle. DNA of the CDR3: TGCGCCAGCTCCCCTTCCGGGGTTGACACTGAAGCTTTCTTT. Protein: CASSPSGVDTEAFF.

This sequence joins TRBV5-1 and TRBJ2-7; possibly TRBD1 or TRBD2 for D (5 bases each). The CDR3 length is 15 residues. Trimming removed 1 base at V and 2 bases at J, with 13 bases between. Germline CDR1 reads SGHRS; CDR2 reads YFSETQ. CDR3 sequence: CASSLLGTGTYEQYF. The DNA of the CDR3 is TGCGCCAGCAGCTTGCTCGGGACGGGAACCTACGAGCAGTACTTC.

This chain connects TRBV23-1 to TRBJ1-1; D might be TRBD1 (5 bases). TRBV23-1 is annotated as an ORF whose role is uncertain. Trimming stripped 1 base from V and 6 bases from J, with 12 bases between. There are 14 residues in the CDR3. DNA for the CDR3: TGCGCCAGCAGTCAATATCAGGGCAGCGCTGAAGCTTTCTTT. Encoded protein: CASSQYQGSAEAFF.

The CDR3 here is CATSRGTNTGELFF. The CDR3 DNA reads TGTGCCACCTCCCGGGGGACGAACACCGGGGAGCTGTTTTTT. V is TRBV19 and J is TRBJ2-2, with D maybe TRBD2 (6 bases). Germline V gives CDR1 LNHDA, CDR2 SQIVND (reference sequence). The V and J ends lost 10 bases and 0 bases respectively, with 12 bases between them. The CDR3 consists of 14 residues.

The rearrangement links TRBV5-1 to TRBJ2-7, with 11 bases matching TRBD1. The CDR3 spans 14 residues. The J segment lost 5 bases and the V segment lost 3 bases, leaving 4 bases of the junction unmatched. The germline V gene has CDR1 SGHRS and CDR2 YFSETQ. The CDR3 coding sequence is TGCGCCAGCAGCTACGGACAGGGGGCCAACGAGCAGTACTTC. The encoded protein is CASSYGQGANEQYF.

The CDR3 DNA reads TGTGCCATCAGACGTATGGCGGAGAGCTCTGGAAACACCATATATTTT. It yields the protein CAIRRMAESSGNTIYF. V and J are TRBV10-3 and TRBJ1-3; D unresolved. In germline, CDR1 is ENHRY, CDR2 SYGVKD. The CDR3 sequence is 16 residues long. V was cut by 6 bases and J by 0 bases, with 15 bases left in between.

V gene TRBV2 combines with J gene TRBJ1-6, with a tentative D call TRBD1 (5 bases). Trimming stripped 5 bases from V and 5 bases from J, with 10 bases between. Germline V gives CDR1 SNHLY, CDR2 FYNNEI. This CDR3 has 14 amino acids. The CDR3 protein is CASSLTGDNSPLHF. The CDR3 nucleotides read TGTGCCAGCAGTTTAACAGGCGATAATTCACCCCTCCACTTT.

This clone was recorded at least ten times. V usage is TRBV3-1 (or the pseudogene TRBV3-2) and J usage is TRBJ1-1, with D possibly matching TRBD1 (5 bases). Germline CDR1 LGHDT, CDR2 YNNKEL (reference sequence). The V gene lost 0 bases and the J gene lost 6 bases, with 11 bases spanning the gap. The CDR3 extends over 14 amino acids. CDR3 DNA: TGTGCCAGCAGCCAAGAGCAGGGCCGCTCTGAAGCTTTCTTT. Translated, it gives CASSQEQGRSEAFF.

The chain is built from TRBV9 and TRBJ2-6; a weak D match, TRBD1 (6 bases). V dropped 1 base and J dropped 0 bases, with 20 bases sitting between them. Germline CDR1 reads SGDLS; CDR2 reads YYNGEE. The CDR3 has 20 amino acids. The chain's CDR3 is CASSVSWDKLFSSGANVLTF. The DNA for the CDR3 is TGTGCCAGCAGCGTATCTTGGGACAAGCTTTTTAGCTCTGGGGCCAACGTCCTGACTTTC.

The rearrangement links TRBV4-1 to TRBJ1-2, with 8 positions matching TRBD1. Germline CDR1 MGHRA, CDR2 YSYEKL. J lost 3 bases, V lost 4 bases, and 7 bases had no gene match. The CDR3 loop spans 15 amino acids. CDR3: CASSRLDRADYGYTF. DNA for the CDR3: TGCGCCAGCAGCCGACTGGACAGGGCGGACTATGGCTACACCTTC.

By share, this clone counts as medium-sized. The rearrangement uses TRBV7-9 and TRBJ1-2; D is uncertain. This CDR3 is built from 14 residues. Germline-derived CDR1 and CDR2 are SEHNR and FQNEAQ (reference sequence). The V and J ends lost 5 bases and 7 bases respectively, with 17 bases between them. Written as DNA, the CDR3 is TGTGCCAGCAGCCGAGGAGAGGGTTTTTTTGGCTACACCTTC. Protein: CASSRGEGFFGYTF. The variable domain in full, with the rest retrieved from reference TRBV7-9 and TRBJ1-2, is DTGVSQNPRHKITKRGQNVTFRCDPISEHNRLYWYRQTLGQGPEFLTYFQNEAQLEKSRLLSDRFSAERPKGSFSTLEIQRTEQGDSAMYLCASSRGEGFFGYTFGSGTRLTVV.

This clone has just one count. The chain couples TRBV6-5 to TRBJ2-7; 7 positions match TRBD1. The CDR3 runs to 12 residues. Trimming at V came to 6 bases and at J to 5 bases, leaving 4 bases not matched to a gene. The germline gives CDR1 MNHEY, CDR2 SVGAGI. The CDR3, as DNA: TGTGCCAGCAGGAACAGGGGCGACGAGCAGTACTTC. Protein sequence: CASRNRGDEQYF.

The chain is built from TRBV27 and TRBJ2-3, with D perhaps matching TRBD2 (6 bases). The CDR3 length is 16 residues. V lost 7 bases and J 0 bases, leaving 17 bases between the germline ends. Germline lookup yields CDR1 MNHEY and CDR2 SMNVEV (reference sequence). The CDR3 region is CASTHSGHASTDTQYF. CDR3 sequence (DNA): TGTGCCAGCACCCATAGCGGACACGCTAGCACAGATACGCAGTATTTT.

The J gene is TRBJ2-3, the V gene TRBV11-1, with D maybe TRBD1 (5 bases). This CDR3 has 16 amino acids. The germline gives CDR1 SGHAT, CDR2 FQDESV (reference sequence). Trimming removed 1 base from V and 2 bases from J, with 13 bases in between. The CDR3 is CASSLEAGSYTDTQYF. For the CDR3, the DNA is TGTGCCAGCAGCTTAGAGGCAGGGTCCTACACAGATACGCAGTATTTT.

The chain employs TRBV12-3 or TRBV12-4 and TRBJ2-7; 8 positions match TRBD1. V shed 5 bases and J 2 bases; nucleotides not matched to a gene: 2. There are 13 residues in the CDR3. CDR3: CASSPQGAYEQYF. The CDR3 DNA sequence: TGTGCCAGCAGTCCACAGGGGGCCTACGAGCAGTACTTC.

The chain couples TRBV5-4 to TRBJ2-5; D is possibly TRBD1 (6 bases). The germline CDR1 and CDR2 sequences are SGHNT and YYREEE (reference sequence). The ends were cut back, 0 bases at V and 2 bases at J, with 14 bases in the middle. This CDR3 region has 16 residues. Here the CDR3 reads CASSLGQERLQETQYF. In DNA form, the CDR3 reads TGTGCCAGCAGCTTGGGACAGGAGAGATTACAAGAGACCCAGTACTTC.

The chain is built from TRBV5-1 and TRBJ2-7; D unclear. The germline V and J ends were trimmed by 0 bases and 0 bases, with 10 bases remaining between them. The CDR3 contains 15 residues. Per germline, CDR1 SGHRS and CDR2 YFSETQ. The CDR3 DNA sequence: TGCGCCAGCAGCTTGGTATCAGAAAGCTCCTACGAGCAGTACTTC. Residues: CASSLVSESSYEQYF.

V gene TRBV13 combines with J gene TRBJ2-6; possibly TRBD1 for D (5 bases). This CDR3 contains 17 residues. From germline, CDR1 is PRHDT and CDR2 FYEKMQ (reference sequence). V lost 0 bases and J lost 0, with 9 bases in between. The DNA for the CDR3 is TGTGCCAGCAGCTTAGGACAGGTCATCTCTGGGGCCAACGTCCTGACTTTC. Translation gives CASSLGQVISGANVLTF.

The chain recombines TRBV6-2 or TRBV6-3 with TRBJ1-5; 7 bases are a match to TRBD1. CDR3 length equals 13 residues. Germline-derived CDR1 and CDR2 are MNHEY and SVGEGT. V shed 5 bases, J shed 5 bases, and the junction held 3 bases outside the gene matches. CDR3 sequence (DNA): TGTGCCAGCAGTCAGGGGGGGGATCAGCCCCAGCATTTT. Translation gives CASSQGGDQPQHF.

The chain employs TRBV10-1 and TRBJ2-1, with TRBD1 matching over 7 bases. The CDR3 spans 13 residues. V lost 4 bases, J lost 7 bases, and 4 bases stayed unmatched. Germline V CDR1 and CDR2: WNHNN, SYGVQD (reference sequence). The CDR3 protein is CASSAGRGNEQFF. CDR3 nucleotide sequence: TGCGCCAGCAGTGCTGGCAGGGGGAATGAGCAGTTCTTC.

This chain joins TRBV2 and TRBJ1-3; weak D call: TRBD1 (5 bases). The CDR3 runs 13 residues. Germline-derived CDR1 and CDR2 are SNHLY and FYNNEI. The ends were cut back, 6 bases at V and 0 bases at J, with 6 bases in the middle. CDR3 region: CASRQDSGNTIYF. The CDR3 region has the DNA TGTGCCAGCAGACAGGACTCTGGAAACACCATATATTTT.

This chain links TRBV7-2 with TRBJ2-5; 7 bases align to TRBD2. This CDR3 contains 12 residues. Germline V lookup: CDR1 SGHTA, CDR2 FQGNSA. Trimming removed 5 bases from V and 4 bases from J; junction bases left unmatched: 1. The CDR3 nucleotides are TGTGCCAGCAGCAGGACTAGAGAGACCCAGTACTTC. Its translation: CASSRTRETQYF.

V usage is TRBV13 and J usage is TRBJ2-2; D tentatively reads TRBD1 or TRBD2 (6 bases each). CDR1 is PRHDT, CDR2 FYEKMQ, per germline (reference sequence). The germline V and J ends were trimmed by 5 bases and 1 base, with 17 bases remaining between them. This CDR3 is built from 17 residues. The CDR3: CASSPVGGDMNTGELFF. In DNA form, the CDR3 reads TGTGCCAGCAGCCCCGTGGGCGGGGACATGAACACCGGGGAGCTGTTTTTT.